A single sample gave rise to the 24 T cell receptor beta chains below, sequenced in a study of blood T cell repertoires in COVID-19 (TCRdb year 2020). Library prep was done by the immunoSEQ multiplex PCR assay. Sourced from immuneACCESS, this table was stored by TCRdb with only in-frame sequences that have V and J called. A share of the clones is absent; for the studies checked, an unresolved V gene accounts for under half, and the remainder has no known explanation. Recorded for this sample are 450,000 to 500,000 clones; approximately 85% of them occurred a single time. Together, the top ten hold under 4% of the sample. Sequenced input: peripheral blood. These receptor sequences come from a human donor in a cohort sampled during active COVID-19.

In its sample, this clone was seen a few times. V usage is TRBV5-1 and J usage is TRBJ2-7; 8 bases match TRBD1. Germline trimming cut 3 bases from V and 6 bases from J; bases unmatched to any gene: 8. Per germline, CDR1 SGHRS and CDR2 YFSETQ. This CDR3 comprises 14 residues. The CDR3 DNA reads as TGCGCCAGCAGCTCAGGGGACAGGTCCCTCGAGCAGTACTTC. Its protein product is CASSSGDRSLEQYF. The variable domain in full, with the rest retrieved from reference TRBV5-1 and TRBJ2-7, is KAGVTQTPRYLIKTRGQQVTLSCSPISGHRSVSWYQQTPGQGLQFLFEYFSETQRNKGNFPGRFSGRQFSNSRSEMNVSTLELGDSALYLCASSSGDRSLEQYFGPGTRLTVT.

CDR3 in DNA: TGCAGCGCTCAGGGGAACTATGAGCAGTTCTTC. Its protein is CSAQGNYEQFF. The V gene is TRBV29-1, the J gene TRBJ2-1; a possible D gene is TRBD1 (6 bases). V was shortened by 7 bases and J by 8 bases, with 12 bases between the two germline ends. The CDR3 covers 11 residues. Per the germline V gene, CDR1 is SQVTM and CDR2 is ANQGSEA.

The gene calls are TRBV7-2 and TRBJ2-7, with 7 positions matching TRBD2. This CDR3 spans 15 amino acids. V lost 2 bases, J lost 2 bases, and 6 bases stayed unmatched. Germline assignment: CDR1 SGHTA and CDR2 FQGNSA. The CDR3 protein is CASSLLSSGPYEQYF. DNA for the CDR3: TGTGCCAGCAGCTTATTATCTAGCGGCCCCTACGAGCAGTACTTC. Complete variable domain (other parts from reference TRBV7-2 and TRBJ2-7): GAGVSQSPSNKVTEKGKDVELRCDPISGHTALYWYRQSLGQGLEFLIYFQGNSAPDKSGLPSDRFSAERTGGSVSTLTIQRTQQEDSAVYLCASSLLSSGPYEQYFGPGTRLTVT.

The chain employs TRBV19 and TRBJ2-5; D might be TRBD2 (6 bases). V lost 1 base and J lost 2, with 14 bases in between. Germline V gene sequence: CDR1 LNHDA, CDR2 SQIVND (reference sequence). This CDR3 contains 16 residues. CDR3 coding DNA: TGTGCCAGTAGTATAGGACAAGCGGGCCAACAAGAGACCCAGTACTTC. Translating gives CASSIGQAGQQETQYF.

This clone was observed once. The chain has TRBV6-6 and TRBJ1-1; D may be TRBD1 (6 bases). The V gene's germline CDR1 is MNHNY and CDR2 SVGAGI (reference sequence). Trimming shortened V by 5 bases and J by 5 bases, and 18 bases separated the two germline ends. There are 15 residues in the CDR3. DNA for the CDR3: TGTGCCAGCAGTCCTTTCAGGGGTACCGTGACTGAAGCTTTCTTT. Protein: CASSPFRGTVTEAFF.

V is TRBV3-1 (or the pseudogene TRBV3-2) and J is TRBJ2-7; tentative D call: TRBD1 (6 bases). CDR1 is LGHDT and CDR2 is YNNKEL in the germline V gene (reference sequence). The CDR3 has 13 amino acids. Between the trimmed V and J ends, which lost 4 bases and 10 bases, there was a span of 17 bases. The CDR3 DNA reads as TGTGCCAGCAGCCCAAGGTTGGGTGGGGGCCAGTACTTC. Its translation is CASSPRLGGGQYF.

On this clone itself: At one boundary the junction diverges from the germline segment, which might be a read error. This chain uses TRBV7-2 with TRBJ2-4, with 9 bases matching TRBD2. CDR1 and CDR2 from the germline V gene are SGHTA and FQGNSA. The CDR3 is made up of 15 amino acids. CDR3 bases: TGTGCCAGCAGCGTAGCCGGGACTAGCCAAAACATTCAGTACTTC. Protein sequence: CASSVAGTSQNIQYF.

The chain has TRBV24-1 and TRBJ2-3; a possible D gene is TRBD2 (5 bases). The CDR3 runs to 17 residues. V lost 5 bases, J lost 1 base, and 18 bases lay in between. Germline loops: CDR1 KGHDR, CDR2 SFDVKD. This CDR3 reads CATSGLSREGGTDTQYF. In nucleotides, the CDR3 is TGTGCCACCAGTGGCCTCTCGCGTGAGGGCGGCACAGATACGCAGTATTTT.

The CDR3 region is CASSQKQGLEAFF. In DNA form, the CDR3 reads TGTGCCAGCAGCCAGAAACAGGGGTTGGAAGCTTTCTTT. The chain couples TRBV7-3 to TRBJ1-1, with TRBD1 matching 7 bases. Germline V CDR1 and CDR2: SGHTA, FQGTGA. Trimming at V came to 5 bases and at J to 8 bases, leaving 8 bases not matched to a gene. The CDR3 covers 13 residues. Variable domain in full (rest from reference TRBV7-3 and TRBJ1-1): GAGVSQTPSNKVTEKGKYVELRCDPISGHTALYWYRQSLGQGPEFLIYFQGTGAADDSGLPNDRFFAVRPEGSVSTLKIQRTERGDSAVYLCASSQKQGLEAFFGQGTRLTVV.

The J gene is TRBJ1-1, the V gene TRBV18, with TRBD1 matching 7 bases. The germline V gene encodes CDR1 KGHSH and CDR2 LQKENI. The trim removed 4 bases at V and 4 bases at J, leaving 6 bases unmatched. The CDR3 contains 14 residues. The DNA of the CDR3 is TGTGCCAGCTCACGGGACAGTAAGTTCACTGAAGCTTTCTTT. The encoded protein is CASSRDSKFTEAFF.

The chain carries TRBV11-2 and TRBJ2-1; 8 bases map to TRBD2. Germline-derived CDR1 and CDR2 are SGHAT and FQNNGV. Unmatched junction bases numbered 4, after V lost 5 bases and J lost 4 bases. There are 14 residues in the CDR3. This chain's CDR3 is CASSRTSRYNEQFF. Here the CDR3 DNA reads TGTGCCAGCAGCAGGACTAGCAGATACAATGAGCAGTTCTTC.

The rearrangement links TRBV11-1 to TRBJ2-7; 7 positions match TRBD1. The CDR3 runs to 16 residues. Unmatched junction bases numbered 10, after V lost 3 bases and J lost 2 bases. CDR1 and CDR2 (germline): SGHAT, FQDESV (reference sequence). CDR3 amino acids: CASSFLPGQPPYEQYF. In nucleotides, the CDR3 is TGTGCCAGCAGCTTTCTCCCGGGACAGCCTCCCTACGAGCAGTACTTC.

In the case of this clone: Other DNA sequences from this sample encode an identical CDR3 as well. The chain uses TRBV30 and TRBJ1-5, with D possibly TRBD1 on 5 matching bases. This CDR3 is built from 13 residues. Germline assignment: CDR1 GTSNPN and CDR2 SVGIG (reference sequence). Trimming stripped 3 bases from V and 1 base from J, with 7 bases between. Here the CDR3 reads CAWRGQSNQPQHF. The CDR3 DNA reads TGTGCCTGGAGGGGGCAGAGCAATCAGCCCCAGCATTTT. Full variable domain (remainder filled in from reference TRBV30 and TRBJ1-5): SQTIHQWPATLVQPVGSPLSLECTVEGTSNPNLYWYRQAAGRGLQLLFYSVGIGQISSEVPQNLSASRPQDRQFILSSKKLLLSDSGFYLCAWRGQSNQPQHFGDGTRLSIL.

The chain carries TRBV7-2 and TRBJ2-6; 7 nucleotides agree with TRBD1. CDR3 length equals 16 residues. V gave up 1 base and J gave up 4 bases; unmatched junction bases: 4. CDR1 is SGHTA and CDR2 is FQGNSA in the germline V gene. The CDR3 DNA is TGTGCCAGCAGCTTAGGGGGGACAGCCGGGGCCAACGTCCTGACTTTC. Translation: CASSLGGTAGANVLTF.

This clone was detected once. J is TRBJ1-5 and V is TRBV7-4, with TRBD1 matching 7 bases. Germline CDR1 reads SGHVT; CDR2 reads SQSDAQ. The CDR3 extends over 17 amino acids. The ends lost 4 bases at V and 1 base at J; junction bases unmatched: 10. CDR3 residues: CASSSSGRGLSNQPQHF. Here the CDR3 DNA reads TGTGCCAGCAGCTCGTCCGGCAGGGGGTTGAGCAATCAGCCCCAGCATTTT.

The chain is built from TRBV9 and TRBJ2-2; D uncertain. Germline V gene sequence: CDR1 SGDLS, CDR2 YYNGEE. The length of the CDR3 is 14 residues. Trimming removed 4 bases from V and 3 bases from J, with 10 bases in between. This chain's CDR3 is CASSPVSYTGELFF. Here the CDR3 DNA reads TGTGCCAGCAGCCCTGTCTCCTACACCGGGGAGCTGTTTTTT.

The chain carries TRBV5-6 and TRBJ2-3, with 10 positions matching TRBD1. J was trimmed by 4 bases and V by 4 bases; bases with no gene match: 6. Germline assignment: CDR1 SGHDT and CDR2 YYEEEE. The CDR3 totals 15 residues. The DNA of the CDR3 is TGTGCCAGCAGCCCCGGGACAGGGGTGTCAGATACGCAGTATTTT. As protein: CASSPGTGVSDTQYF.

CDR3 residues: CASSLAGPTDTQYF. Written as DNA, the CDR3 is TGTGCCAGCAGCTTAGCGGGTCCCACAGATACGCAGTATTTT. The chain links TRBV28 to TRBJ2-3; TRBD2 matches 7 bases. Losses at the gene ends were 6 bases for V and 2 bases for J; bases not matched to a gene: 5. The CDR3 loop spans 14 amino acids. The germline gives CDR1 MDHEN, CDR2 SYDVKM.

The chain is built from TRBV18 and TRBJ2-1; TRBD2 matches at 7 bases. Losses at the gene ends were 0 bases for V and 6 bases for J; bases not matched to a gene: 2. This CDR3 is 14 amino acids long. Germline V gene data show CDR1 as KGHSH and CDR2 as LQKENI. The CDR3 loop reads CASSPPSSGNEQFF. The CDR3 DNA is TGTGCCAGCTCACCACCTTCTAGCGGCAATGAGCAGTTCTTC.

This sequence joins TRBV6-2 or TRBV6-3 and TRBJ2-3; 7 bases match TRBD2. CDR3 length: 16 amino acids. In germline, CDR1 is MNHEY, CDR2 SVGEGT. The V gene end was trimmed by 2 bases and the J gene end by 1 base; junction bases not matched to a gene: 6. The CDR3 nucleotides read TGTGCCAGCAGTTACGGGGCTAGCGGACGCACAGATACGCAGTATTTT. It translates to CASSYGASGRTDTQYF.

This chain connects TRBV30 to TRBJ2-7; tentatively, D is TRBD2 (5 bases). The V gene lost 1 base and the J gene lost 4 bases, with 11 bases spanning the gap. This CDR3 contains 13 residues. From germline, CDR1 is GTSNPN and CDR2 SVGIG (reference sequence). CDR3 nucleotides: TGTGCCTGGAGTGGGGCCGGGGAATACGAGCAGTACTTC. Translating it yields CAWSGAGEYEQYF.

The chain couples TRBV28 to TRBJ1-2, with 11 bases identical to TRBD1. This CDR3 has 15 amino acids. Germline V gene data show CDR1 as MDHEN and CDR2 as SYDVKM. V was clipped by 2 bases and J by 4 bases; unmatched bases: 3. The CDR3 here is CASSLGTGGVYGYTF. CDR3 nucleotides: TGTGCCAGCAGTTTAGGGACAGGGGGGGTCTATGGCTACACCTTC.

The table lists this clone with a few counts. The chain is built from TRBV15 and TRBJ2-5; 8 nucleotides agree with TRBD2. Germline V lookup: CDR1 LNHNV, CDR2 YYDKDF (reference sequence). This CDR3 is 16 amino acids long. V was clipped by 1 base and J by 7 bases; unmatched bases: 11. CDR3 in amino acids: CATSRGDSGILGTQYF. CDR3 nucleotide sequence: TGTGCCACCAGCAGAGGGGATAGCGGGATCTTAGGGACCCAGTACTTC.

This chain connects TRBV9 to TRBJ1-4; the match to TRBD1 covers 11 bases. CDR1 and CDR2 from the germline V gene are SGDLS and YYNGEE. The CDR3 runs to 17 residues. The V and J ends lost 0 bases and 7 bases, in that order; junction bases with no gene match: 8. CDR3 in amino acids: CASSVGGTGGRGEKLFF. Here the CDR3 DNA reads TGTGCCAGCAGCGTAGGTGGGACAGGGGGTCGCGGTGAAAAACTGTTTTTT.